This T cell receptor beta chain was sequenced for a study of T cell repertoires in cytomegalovirus infection. About the study: Selected CMV epitopes included recently identified HLA-C-restricted ones as well as well-studied HLA-B-restricted ones. The public TCR beta signatures pointed to both CMV infection and matching HLA type.

A remark on this clonotype: Its antigen is currently unknown.

In germline, CDR1 is SGHTA, CDR2 FQGNSA. The CDR3 sequence is 16 residues long. V was clipped by 6 bases and J by 4 bases, with 16 bases between them. Study outcomes and limitations: The response measured ex vivo was dominated by TCR beta clonotypes (HLA-C-restricted and CMV-specific). The cumulative frequency of public TCR beta families identified carriers of CMV plus the relevant HLA.

TCRdb independently ran MiXCR on the reads; one entry per CDR3 protein. The sample carries 750,000 to 950,000 distinct CDR3 sequences, roughly 29% recorded once. Sequenced material: cultured CD8+ T cells from PBMCs, taken from culture after CMV antigen stimulation. This chain connects TRBV7-2 to TRBJ1-6, with D possibly TRBD1 on 5 matching bases. The receptor's source is a human donor in good health (CMV status not recorded). Some clones in this sample may be carry-over from other donors' samples. CDR3 coding DNA: TGTGCCAGCAGGGAGAGACAGAATAGATATAATTCACCCCTCCACTTT. It translates to CASRERQNRYNSPLHF.